This T cell receptor (beta chain) emerged from a study of T cell responses to AZD1222 COVID-19 vaccine. Notes on this clone: The target antigen is unknown.

The ends were cut back, 4 bases at V and 7 bases at J, with 19 bases in the middle. Germline V gene data show CDR1 as MNHEY and CDR2 as SVGAGI. The CDR3 covers 16 residues. The method was immunoSEQ multiplex PCR; TCRdb's version includes in-frame clones alone and lacks a portion of them. The table has about 150,000 clones, roughly nine tenths seen once. Notes on the study in general: At baseline, seropositivity was found in only a handful of AZD1222 recipients. CD4 TCRs covered the whole spike, strongest at regions 160-218 and 743-854.

V is TRBV6-5 and J is TRBJ2-2; D might be TRBD2 (6 bases). This specimen was peripheral blood, taken on day 0 of MenACWY control vaccination. The TCR comes from an adult in good health. CDR3 in amino acids: CASSSPTGEFNGELFF. The CDR3 region has the DNA TGTGCCAGCAGTTCCCCGACGGGAGAGTTTAACGGGGAGCTGTTTTTT.